This record concerns one TCR beta chain sequence. The data were produced by immunoSEQ multiplex PCR, yet TCRdb's version contains in-frame clones alone and is incomplete. The data hold approximately 170,000 clones, with around 85% observed a single time. The CDR3 sequence is 15 residues long. Trimming stripped 0 bases from V and 6 bases from J, with 9 bases between. Germline V gives CDR1 MNHEY, CDR2 SVGAGI. The data were taken from a study of blood T cell repertoires in COVID-19. Across the study: From T cells, B-cell-depleted T cells, or PBMCs came the material, which was cDNA or gDNA.

Sequenced: peripheral blood. This TCR derives from a man at least 80 years old with COVID-19, enrolled during active disease. The rearrangement links TRBV6-5 to TRBJ1-6; possible D gene TRBD1, 5 bases. The CDR3 DNA follows: TGTGCCAGCAGTTACTCGGCAGGGTTTAATTCACCCCTCCACTTT. Residues: CASSYSAGFNSPLHF.